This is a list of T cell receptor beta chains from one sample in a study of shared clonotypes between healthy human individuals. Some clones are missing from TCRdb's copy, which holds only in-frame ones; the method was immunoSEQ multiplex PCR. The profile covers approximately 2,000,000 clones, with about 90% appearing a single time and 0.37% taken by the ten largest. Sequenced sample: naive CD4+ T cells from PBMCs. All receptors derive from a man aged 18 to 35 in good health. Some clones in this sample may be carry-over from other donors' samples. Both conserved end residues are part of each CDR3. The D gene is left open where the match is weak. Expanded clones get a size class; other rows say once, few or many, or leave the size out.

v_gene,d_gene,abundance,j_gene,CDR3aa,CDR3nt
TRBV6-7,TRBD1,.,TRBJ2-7,CASSYSGGAGSYEQYF,TGTGCCAGCAGTTATTCAGGGGGCGCGGGTTCCTACGAGCAGTACTTC
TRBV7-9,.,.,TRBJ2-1,CASGRVNEQFF,TGTGCCAGCGGTCGAGTCAATGAGCAGTTCTTC
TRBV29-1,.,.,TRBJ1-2,CSVEGAHYGYTF,TGCAGCGTTGAAGGGGCCCACTATGGCTACACCTTC
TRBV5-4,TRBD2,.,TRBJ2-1,CASSRWTSGNYNEQFF,TGTGCCAGCAGCCGGTGGACTAGCGGAAACTACAATGAGCAGTTCTTC
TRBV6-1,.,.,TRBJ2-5,CASSDWGRSQPETQYF,TGTGCCAGCAGTGATTGGGGGAGAAGTCAACCAGAGACCCAGTACTTC
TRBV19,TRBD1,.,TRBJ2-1,CASSPPFDRVDNEQFF,TGTGCCAGTAGTCCTCCGTTCGACAGGGTAGACAATGAGCAGTTCTTC
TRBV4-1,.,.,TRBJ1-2,CASSQGLTGFYGYTF,TGCGCCAGCAGCCAGGGACTCACAGGGTTCTATGGCTACACCTTC
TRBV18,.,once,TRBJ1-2,CASSMSDRLTNYGYTF,TGTGCCAGCTCTATGTCCGACAGACTCACTAACTATGGCTACACCTTC
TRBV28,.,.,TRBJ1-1,CASIISRGTEAFF,TGTGCCAGCATCATAAGCAGGGGCACTGAAGCTTTCTTT
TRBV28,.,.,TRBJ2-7,CASSSLGEQYF,TGTGCCAGCAGCTCGTTGGGCGAGCAGTACTTC
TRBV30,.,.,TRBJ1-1,CAWGGGAITENTEAFF,TGTGCCTGGGGGGGAGGGGCCATAACCGAAAACACTGAAGCTTTCTTT
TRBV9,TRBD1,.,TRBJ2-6,CASSGQGVVAGWANVLTF,TGTGCCAGCAGCGGGCAGGGGGTCGTCGCGGGCTGGGCCAACGTCCTGACTTTC
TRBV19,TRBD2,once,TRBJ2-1,CASMSGSGNEQFF,TGTGCCAGTATGAGCGGGAGCGGGAATGAGCAGTTCTTC
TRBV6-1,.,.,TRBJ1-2,CASGRPGSGYGYTF,TGTGCCAGCGGTCGTCCGGGATCAGGCTATGGCTACACCTTC
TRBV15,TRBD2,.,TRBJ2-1,CATSRDSSGRAGEQFF,TGTGCCACCAGCAGAGATTCCAGCGGGAGGGCCGGGGAGCAGTTCTTC
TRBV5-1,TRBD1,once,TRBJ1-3,CASSLETGNSGNTIYF,TGCGCCAGCAGCTTGGAGACAGGGAACTCTGGAAACACCATATATTTT
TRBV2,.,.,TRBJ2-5,CASTLGETQYF,TGTGCCAGCACACTGGGCGAGACCCAGTACTTC
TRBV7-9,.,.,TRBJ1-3,CASSPQGAGNTIYF,TGTGCCAGCAGCCCACAGGGCGCTGGAAACACCATATATTTT
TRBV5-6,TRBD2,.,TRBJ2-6,CATRRGVAGANVLTF,TGTGCAACCCGTCGGGGGGTAGCCGGGGCCAACGTCCTGACTTTC
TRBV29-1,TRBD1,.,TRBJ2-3,CSATGVADTQYF,TGCAGCGCGACAGGGGTGGCGGATACGCAGTATTTT
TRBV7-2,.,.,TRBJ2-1,CASSLMGLYNEQFF,TGTGCCAGCAGCTTAATGGGACTTTACAATGAGCAGTTCTTC
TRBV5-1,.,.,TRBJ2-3,CATASGVKQRADTQYF,TGCGCCACCGCTTCGGGGGTCAAACAGAGAGCAGATACGCAGTATTTT
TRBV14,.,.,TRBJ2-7,CASSQVRGLGYEQYF,TGTGCCAGCAGCCAAGTTCGTGGGCTAGGCTACGAGCAGTACTTC
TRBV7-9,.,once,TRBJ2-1,CASSLGQGGRNEQFF,TGTGCCAGCAGCTTAGGCCAGGGGGGGAGGAATGAGCAGTTCTTC
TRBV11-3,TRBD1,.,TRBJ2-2,CASSFGTGRTGELFF,TGTGCCAGCAGCTTTGGGACAGGGAGAACCGGGGAGCTGTTTTTT
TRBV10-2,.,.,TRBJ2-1,CATEGTGPYNEQFF,TGCGCCACAGAGGGTACGGGGCCCTACAATGAGCAGTTCTTC
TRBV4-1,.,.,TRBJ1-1,CASSQDGLAEAFF,TGCGCCAGCAGCCAAGATGGCCTGGCTGAAGCTTTCTTT
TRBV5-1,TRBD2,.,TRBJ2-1,CASRLTSGSVGEQFF,TGCGCCAGCAGGTTGACTAGCGGGAGCGTGGGTGAGCAGTTCTTC
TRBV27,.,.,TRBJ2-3,CASSLNADTQYF,TGTGCCAGCAGTTTAAATGCAGATACGCAGTATTTT